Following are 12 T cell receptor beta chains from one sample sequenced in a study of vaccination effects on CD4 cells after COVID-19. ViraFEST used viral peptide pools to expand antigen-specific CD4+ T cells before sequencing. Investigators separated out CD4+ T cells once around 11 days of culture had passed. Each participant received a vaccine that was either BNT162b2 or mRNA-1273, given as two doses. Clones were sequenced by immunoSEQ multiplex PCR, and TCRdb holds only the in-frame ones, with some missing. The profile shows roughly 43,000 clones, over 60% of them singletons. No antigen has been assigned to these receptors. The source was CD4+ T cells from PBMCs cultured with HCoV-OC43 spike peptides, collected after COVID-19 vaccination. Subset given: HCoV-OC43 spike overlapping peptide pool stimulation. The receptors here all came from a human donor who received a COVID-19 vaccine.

CDR3 nucleotide sequence: TGTGCCACCAGTGATTCCGGGACGGGAATCTCTGGGGCCAACGTCCTGACTTTC. Its protein product is CATSDSGTGISGANVLTF. The gene calls are TRBV24-1 and TRBJ2-6; either TRBD1 or TRBD2 may fit D (5 bases each). The germline V gene has CDR1 KGHDR and CDR2 SFDVKD. The CDR3 length is 18 residues. Trimming removed 2 bases from V and 0 bases from J, with 13 bases in between.

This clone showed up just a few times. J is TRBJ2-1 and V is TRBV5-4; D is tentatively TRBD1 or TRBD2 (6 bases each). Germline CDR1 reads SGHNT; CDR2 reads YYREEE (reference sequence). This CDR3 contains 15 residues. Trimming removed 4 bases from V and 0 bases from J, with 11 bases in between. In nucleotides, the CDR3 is TGTGCCAGCAGCCACAAGGGGGGCTCCTACAATGAGCAGTTCTTC. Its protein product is CASSHKGGSYNEQFF.

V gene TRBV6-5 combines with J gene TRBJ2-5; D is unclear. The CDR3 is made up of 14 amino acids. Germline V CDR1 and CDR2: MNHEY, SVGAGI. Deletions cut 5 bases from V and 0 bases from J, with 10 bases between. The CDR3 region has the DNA TGTGCCAGCAGTCTCAAGTTTAACCAAGAGACCCAGTACTTC. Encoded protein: CASSLKFNQETQYF.

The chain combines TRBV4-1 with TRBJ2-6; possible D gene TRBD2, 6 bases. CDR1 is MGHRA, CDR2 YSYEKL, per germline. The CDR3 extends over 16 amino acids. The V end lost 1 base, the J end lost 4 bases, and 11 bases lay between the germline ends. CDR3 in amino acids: CASSQVRGAGANVLTF. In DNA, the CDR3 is TGCGCCAGCAGCCAAGTCCGCGGGGCCGGGGCCAACGTCCTGACTTTC.

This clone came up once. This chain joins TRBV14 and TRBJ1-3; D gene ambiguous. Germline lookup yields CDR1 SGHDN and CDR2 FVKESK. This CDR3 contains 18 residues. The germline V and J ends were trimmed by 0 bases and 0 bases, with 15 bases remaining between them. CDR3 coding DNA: TGTGCCAGCAGCCAAGATCGAGGCGGACCCCTCTCTGGAAACACCATATATTTT. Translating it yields CASSQDRGGPLSGNTIYF.

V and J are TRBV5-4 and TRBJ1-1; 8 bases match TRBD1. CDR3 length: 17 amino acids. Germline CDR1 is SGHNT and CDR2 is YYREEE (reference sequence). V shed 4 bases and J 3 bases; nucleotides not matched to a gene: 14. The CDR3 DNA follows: TGTGCCAGCAGCCCGGACGCAGGGGGCGCGTGGGACACTGAAGCTTTCTTT. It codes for CASSPDAGGAWDTEAFF.

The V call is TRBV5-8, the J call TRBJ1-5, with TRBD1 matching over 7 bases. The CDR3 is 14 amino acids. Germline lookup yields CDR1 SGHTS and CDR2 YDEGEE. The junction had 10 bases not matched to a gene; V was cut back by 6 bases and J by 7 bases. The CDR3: CASTRLQGLQPQHF. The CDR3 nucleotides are TGTGCCAGCACGAGATTACAGGGGTTACAGCCCCAGCATTTT. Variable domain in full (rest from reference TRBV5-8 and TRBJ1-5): EAGVTQSPTHLIKTRGQQATLRCSPISGHTSVYWYQQALGLGLQFLLWYDEGEERNRGNFPPRFSGRQFPNYSSELNVNALELEDSALYLCASTRLQGLQPQHFGDGTRLSIL.

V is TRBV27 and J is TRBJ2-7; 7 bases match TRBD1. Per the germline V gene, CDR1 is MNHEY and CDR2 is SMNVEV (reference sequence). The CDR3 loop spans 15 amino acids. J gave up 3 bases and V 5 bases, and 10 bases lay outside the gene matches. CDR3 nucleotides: TGTGCCAGCAGTGCACAGGGGTCCTCTCACTACGAGCAGTACTTC. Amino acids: CASSAQGSSHYEQYF.

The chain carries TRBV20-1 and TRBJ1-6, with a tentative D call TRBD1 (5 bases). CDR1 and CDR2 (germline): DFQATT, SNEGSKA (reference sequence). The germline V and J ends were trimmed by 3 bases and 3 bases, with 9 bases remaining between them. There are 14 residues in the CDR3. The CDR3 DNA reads TGCAGTGCTAGTCGGGACCGCTATAATTCACCCCTCCACTTT. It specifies CSASRDRYNSPLHF.

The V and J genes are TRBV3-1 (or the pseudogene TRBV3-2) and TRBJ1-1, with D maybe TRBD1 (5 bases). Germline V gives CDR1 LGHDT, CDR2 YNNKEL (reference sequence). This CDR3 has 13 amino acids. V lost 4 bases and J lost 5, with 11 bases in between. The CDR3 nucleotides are TGTGCCAGCAGCCTTTCGGGGCGAACTGAAGCTTTCTTT. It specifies CASSLSGRTEAFF.

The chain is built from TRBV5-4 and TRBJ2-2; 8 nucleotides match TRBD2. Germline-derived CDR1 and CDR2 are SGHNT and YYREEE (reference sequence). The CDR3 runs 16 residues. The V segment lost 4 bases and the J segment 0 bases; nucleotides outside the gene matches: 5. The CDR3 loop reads CASSPPGLANTGELFF. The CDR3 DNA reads TGTGCCAGCAGCCCCCCGGGACTAGCGAACACCGGGGAGCTGTTTTTT.

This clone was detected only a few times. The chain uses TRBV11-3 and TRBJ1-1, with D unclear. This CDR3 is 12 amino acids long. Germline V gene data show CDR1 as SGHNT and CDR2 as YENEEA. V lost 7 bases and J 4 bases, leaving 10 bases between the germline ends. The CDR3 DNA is TGTGCCAGCAAATCACAGTCCACTGAAGCTTTCTTT. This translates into CASKSQSTEAFF.